The 21 T cell receptor beta chains below were found in one sample sequenced in a study of TIL therapy for anti-PD-1-resistant metastatic lung cancer (dated by TCRdb to about 2021). The time point label of this sample denotes: pre-treatment sample, taken before nivolumab and TIL therapy. TCR beta CDR3 regions were amplified from genomic DNA with the immunoSEQ v3 hsTCRB kit using bias-controlled multiplex PCR. TCRdb holds this immuneACCESS table with in-frame rearrangements only. Some clones are missing; in checked studies, unresolved V genes explain under half, and the rest has no known cause. The sample contains roughly 23,000 clones, over 70% of them found a single time. The ten largest clones represent 1.5% to 2% of the sample. Source: blood, taken at baseline. Receptors originate from a person between 25 and 80 years old with non-small cell lung cancer.

The chain combines TRBV9 with TRBJ2-3; TRBD1 might be the D (6 bases). The CDR3 totals 15 residues. Per germline, CDR1 SGDLS and CDR2 YYNGEE. With 4 bases removed from V and 6 bases from J, the gap between germline ends came to 18 bases. CDR3 bases: TGTGCCAGCAGCAAACTTACAGGGATGCGGGATACGCAGTATTTT. Translation: CASSKLTGMRDTQYF.

The rearrangement uses TRBV30 and TRBJ2-5; 7 nucleotides match TRBD2. This CDR3 contains 17 residues. The V gene end was trimmed by 4 bases and the J gene end by 2 bases; junction bases not matched to a gene: 16. Germline V gives CDR1 GTSNPN, CDR2 SVGIG (reference sequence). The CDR3 here is CAWTGASGVGGQETQYF. CDR3 DNA sequence: TGTGCCTGGACCGGAGCTAGCGGAGTGGGGGGGCAAGAGACCCAGTACTTC. The complete variable domain, with remaining parts taken from reference TRBV30 and TRBJ2-5, reads SQTIHQWPATLVQPVGSPLSLECTVEGTSNPNLYWYRQAAGRGLQLLFYSVGIGQISSEVPQNLSASRPQDRQFILSSKKLLLSDSGFYLCAWTGASGVGGQETQYFGPGTRLLVL.

The chain joins TRBV6-2 or TRBV6-3 to TRBJ1-6; 7 nucleotides line up with TRBD1. V shed 2 bases and J 6 bases; nucleotides not matched to a gene: 4. The CDR3 loop spans 15 amino acids. Germline CDR1 and CDR2: MNHEY and SVGEGT. In DNA, the CDR3 is TGTGCCAGCAGTTACACCTACAGGGGTAATTCACCCCTCCACTTT. This sequence encodes CASSYTYRGNSPLHF.

This chain uses TRBV30 with TRBJ1-4; 8 bases fit TRBD1. CDR3 length: 14 residues. Trimming at V came to 3 bases and at J to 5 bases, leaving 5 bases not matched to a gene. The germline CDR1 and CDR2 sequences are GTSNPN and SVGIG (reference sequence). In nucleotides, the CDR3 is TGTGCCTGGAGCCCGGACAGGGAGAATGAAAAACTGTTTTTT. Translating gives CAWSPDRENEKLFF.

The chain combines TRBV19 with TRBJ2-2; D might be TRBD1 (5 bases). The CDR3 covers 16 residues. V lost 2 bases to trimming and J lost 5 bases, with 15 bases between them. Germline loops: CDR1 LNHDA, CDR2 SQIVND (reference sequence). CDR3 in DNA: TGTGCCAGTAGTATAAGTCTCCTAAAGGGGACCGGGGAGCTGTTTTTT. Protein: CASSISLLKGTGELFF.

The chain is built from TRBV7-2 and TRBJ2-7, with TRBD1 matching 9 bases. Germline CDR1 and CDR2: SGHTA and FQGNSA. V lost 5 bases to trimming and J lost 6 bases; unmatched junction nucleotides: 11. The CDR3 totals 15 residues. DNA of the CDR3: TGTGCCAGCAGCCCCCGGGACAGGGCTATAGTCGAGCAGTACGTC. Its protein product is CASSPRDRAIVEQYV.

V gene TRBV7-9 combines with J gene TRBJ1-1; D remains unclear. The CDR3 totals 14 residues. CDR1 SEHNR and CDR2 FQNEAQ come from the germline V gene (reference sequence). The germline V and J ends were trimmed by 2 bases and 3 bases, with 10 bases remaining between them. The CDR3 DNA reads TGTGCCAGCAGCTTAAGTGGACCTTACACTGAAGCTTTCTTT. It is translated as CASSLSGPYTEAFF.

V gene TRBV30 combines with J gene TRBJ1-5; D unclear. The CDR3 runs to 13 residues. V shed 2 bases and J shed 4 bases, with 9 bases lying between them. Per germline, CDR1 GTSNPN and CDR2 SVGIG (reference sequence). CDR3 DNA sequence: TGTGCCTGGAGTTCGGGGTTTAATCAGCCCCAGCATTTT. Its protein product is CAWSSGFNQPQHF.

The gene calls are TRBV5-1 and TRBJ1-1, with D unresolved. Per germline, CDR1 SGHRS and CDR2 YFSETQ. There are 14 residues in the CDR3. Trimming removed 0 bases from V and 0 bases from J, with 6 bases in between. The CDR3, as DNA: TGCGCCAGCAGCTTGGACAGCCTGAACACTGAAGCTTTCTTT. This encodes CASSLDSLNTEAFF. Full variable domain (outside the CDR3, taken from reference TRBV5-1 and TRBJ1-1): KAGVTQTPRYLIKTRGQQVTLSCSPISGHRSVSWYQQTPGQGLQFLFEYFSETQRNKGNFPGRFSGRQFSNSRSEMNVSTLELGDSALYLCASSLDSLNTEAFFGQGTRLTVV.

The chain recombines TRBV7-2 with TRBJ1-3; no firm D call. The V end lost 5 bases, the J end lost 0 bases, and 14 bases lay between the germline ends. This CDR3 region has 16 residues. Germline values: CDR1 SGHTA, CDR2 FQGNSA. Here the CDR3 reads CASSPQYMSSGNTIYF. The DNA for the CDR3 is TGTGCCAGCAGCCCCCAGTACATGAGCTCTGGAAACACCATATATTTT.

The chain has TRBV30 and TRBJ1-2; 9 bases align to TRBD1. Germline loops: CDR1 GTSNPN, CDR2 SVGIG (reference sequence). V shed 2 bases and J 8 bases; nucleotides not matched to a gene: 12. The CDR3 runs 15 residues. The CDR3 reads CAWSYEGQGRRGYTF. The DNA of the CDR3 is TGTGCCTGGAGTTACGAGGGACAGGGCAGGAGGGGCTACACCTTC.

This clone was recorded only once. The chain links TRBV19 to TRBJ1-1; D might be TRBD1 (6 bases). CDR1 and CDR2 from the germline V gene are LNHDA and SQIVND (reference sequence). V lost 6 bases and J lost 4, with 9 bases in between. The CDR3 loop spans 12 amino acids. The CDR3 region is CASRLGGTEAFF. CDR3 bases: TGTGCCAGTAGGCTAGGGGGCACTGAAGCTTTCTTT. The complete variable domain, with remaining parts taken from reference TRBV19 and TRBJ1-1, reads DGGITQSPKYLFRKEGQNVTLSCEQNLNHDAMYWYRQDPGQGLRLIYYSQIVNDFQKGDIAEGYSVSREKKESFPLTVTSAQKNPTAFYLCASRLGGTEAFFGQGTRLTVV.

The chain recombines TRBV4-1 with TRBJ2-7; D is undetermined. The CDR3 is 13 residues long. V lost 0 bases to trimming and J lost 6 bases, with 9 bases between them. Germline V gives CDR1 MGHRA, CDR2 YSYEKL. The CDR3: CASSQDARGEQYF. The CDR3 nucleotides are TGCGCCAGCAGCCAAGATGCCAGAGGCGAGCAGTACTTC.

The rearrangement joins TRBV4-1 to TRBJ2-3; 8 bases are a match to TRBD2. V shed 5 bases, J shed 4 bases, and the junction held 5 bases outside the gene matches. CDR3 length: 14 residues. Looked up from germline, CDR1 is MGHRA and CDR2 is YSYEKL. In nucleotides, the CDR3 is TGCGCCAGCAGCTTTACTAGCGGCTCAGATACGCAGTATTTT. Translating it yields CASSFTSGSDTQYF.

V and J are TRBV18 and TRBJ1-3; D call uncertain. V lost 0 bases, J lost 2 bases, and 11 bases lay in between. CDR1 KGHSH and CDR2 LQKENI come from the germline V gene. The CDR3 sequence is 16 residues long. CDR3 loop: CASSPPSGSAGNTIYF. The CDR3 nucleotides read TGTGCCAGCTCACCACCGAGTGGTTCGGCTGGAAACACCATATATTTT.

This clone was seen a handful of times. For the CDR3, the DNA is TGTGCCAGCAGCTTATCTAGCGGGGACAATGAGCAGTTCTTC. Its protein is CASSLSSGDNEQFF. The chain carries TRBV7-2 and TRBJ2-1; 9 nucleotides align to TRBD2. CDR3 length: 14 amino acids. Germline V CDR1 and CDR2: SGHTA, FQGNSA. Trimming at V came to 2 bases and at J to 5 bases, leaving 1 base not matched to a gene.

The V and J genes are TRBV20-1 and TRBJ1-5; D might be TRBD1 (5 bases). Trimming removed 3 bases from V and 6 bases from J, with 24 bases in between. CDR3 size: 17 residues. Per germline, CDR1 DFQATT and CDR2 SNEGSKA (reference sequence). The CDR3 nucleotides read TGCAGTGCTAGTGACGTATCAGCGGGGCAGTTCGGTCAGCCCCAGCATTTT. It encodes CSASDVSAGQFGQPQHF.

The rearrangement links TRBV7-2 to TRBJ1-2; no clear D gene. The germline V and J ends were trimmed by 3 bases and 4 bases, with 15 bases remaining between them. The CDR3 sequence is 15 residues long. Germline V gene data show CDR1 as SGHTA and CDR2 as FQGNSA. The CDR3 DNA reads TGTGCCAGCAGCTTTTTGGGCCGTAACCTCTATGGCTACACCTTC. It specifies CASSFLGRNLYGYTF.

This clone was recorded only once. The chain uses TRBV5-4 and TRBJ2-5; 7 bases fit TRBD1. V shed 4 bases, J shed 2 bases, and the junction held 8 bases outside the gene matches. Germline CDR1 SGHNT, CDR2 YYREEE (reference sequence). The CDR3 totals 15 residues. CDR3: CASSARSRGQETQYF. The CDR3 DNA is TGTGCCAGCAGCGCCAGGTCCAGGGGGCAAGAGACCCAGTACTTC.

V and J are TRBV20-1 and TRBJ1-5; D perhaps matches TRBD1 (5 bases). The germline V gene encodes CDR1 DFQATT and CDR2 SNEGSKA (reference sequence). V was cut by 3 bases and J by 2 bases, with 14 bases left in between. This CDR3 is 15 amino acids long. The CDR3 bases are TGCAGTGCTAGTCTATGGGGCGGTGGCAATCAGCCCCAGCATTTT. Its protein product is CSASLWGGGNQPQHF.

The chain recombines TRBV9 with TRBJ2-1; no firm D call. The CDR3 runs 15 residues. Germline loops: CDR1 SGDLS, CDR2 YYNGEE. Trimming stripped 2 bases from V and 0 bases from J, with 9 bases between. CDR3 in DNA: TGTGCCAGCAGCGTCTCGGACCTCTCCTACAATGAGCAGTTCTTC. This gives the protein CASSVSDLSYNEQFF. Variable domain in full (rest from reference TRBV9 and TRBJ2-1): DSGVTQTPKHLITATGQRVTLRCSPRSGDLSVYWYQQSLDQGLQFLIQYYNGEERAKGNILERFSAQQFPDLHSELNLSSLELGDSALYFCASSVSDLSYNEQFFGPGTRLTVL.